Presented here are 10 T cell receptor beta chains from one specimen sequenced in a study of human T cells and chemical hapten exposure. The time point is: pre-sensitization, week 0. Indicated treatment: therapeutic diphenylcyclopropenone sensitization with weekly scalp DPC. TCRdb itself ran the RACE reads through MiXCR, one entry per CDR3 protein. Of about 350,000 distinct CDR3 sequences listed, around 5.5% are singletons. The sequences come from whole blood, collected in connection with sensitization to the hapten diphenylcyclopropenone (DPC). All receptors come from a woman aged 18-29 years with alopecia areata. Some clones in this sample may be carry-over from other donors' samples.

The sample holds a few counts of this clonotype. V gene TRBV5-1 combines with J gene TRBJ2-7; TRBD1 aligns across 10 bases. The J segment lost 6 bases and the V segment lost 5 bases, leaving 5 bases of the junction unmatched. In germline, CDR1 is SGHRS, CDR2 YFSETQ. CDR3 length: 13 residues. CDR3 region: CASSTDRGTEQYF. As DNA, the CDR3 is TGCGCCAGCAGTACGGACAGGGGGACCGAGCAGTACTTC.

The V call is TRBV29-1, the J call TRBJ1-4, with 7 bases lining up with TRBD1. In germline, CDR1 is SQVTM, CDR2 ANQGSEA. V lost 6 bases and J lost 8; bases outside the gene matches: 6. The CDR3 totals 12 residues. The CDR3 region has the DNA TGCAGCGTAGCGGGGACAGACGAAAAACTGTTTTTT. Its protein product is CSVAGTDEKLFF. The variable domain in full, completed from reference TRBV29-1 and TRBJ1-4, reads SAVISQKPSRDICQRGTSLTIQCQVDSQVTMMFWYRQQPGQSLTLIATANQGSEATYESGFVIDKFPISRPNLTFSTLTVSNMSPEDSSIYLCSVAGTDEKLFFGSGTQLSVL.

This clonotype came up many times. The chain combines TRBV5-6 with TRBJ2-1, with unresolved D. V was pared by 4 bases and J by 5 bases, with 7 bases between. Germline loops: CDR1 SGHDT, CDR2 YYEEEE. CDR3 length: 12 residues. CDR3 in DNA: TGTGCCAGCAGCCTTTCGGACAATGAGCAGTTCTTC. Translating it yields CASSLSDNEQFF.

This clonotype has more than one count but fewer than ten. In nucleotides, the CDR3 is TGCGCCAGCAGCGTAAGCCTCCGATTATCCTATGGCTACACCTTC. Its translation is CASSVSLRLSYGYTF. V usage is TRBV5-1 and J usage is TRBJ1-2; D call uncertain. Per germline, CDR1 SGHRS and CDR2 YFSETQ. The V end was cut by 4 bases, the J end by 4 bases, with 17 bases between. This CDR3 is built from 15 residues.

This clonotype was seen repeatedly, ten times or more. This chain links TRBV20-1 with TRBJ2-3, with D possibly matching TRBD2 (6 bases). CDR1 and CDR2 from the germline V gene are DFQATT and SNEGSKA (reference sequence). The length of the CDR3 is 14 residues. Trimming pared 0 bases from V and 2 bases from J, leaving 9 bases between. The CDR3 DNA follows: TGCAGTGCTAGAGATATGGGACTCACAGATACGCAGTATTTT. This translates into CSARDMGLTDTQYF.

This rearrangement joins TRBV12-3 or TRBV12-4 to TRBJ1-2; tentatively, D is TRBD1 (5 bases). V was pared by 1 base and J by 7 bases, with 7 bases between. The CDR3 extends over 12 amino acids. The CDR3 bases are TGTGCCAGCAGTTTAGTAAGGGGTGGCTACACCTTC. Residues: CASSLVRGGYTF.

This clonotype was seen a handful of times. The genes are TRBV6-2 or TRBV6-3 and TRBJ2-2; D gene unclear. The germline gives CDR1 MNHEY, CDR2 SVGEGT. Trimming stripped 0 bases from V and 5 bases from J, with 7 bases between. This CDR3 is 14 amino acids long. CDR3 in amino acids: CASSYSPRTGELFF. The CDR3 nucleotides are TGTGCCAGCAGTTACTCTCCCAGAACCGGGGAGCTGTTTTTT.

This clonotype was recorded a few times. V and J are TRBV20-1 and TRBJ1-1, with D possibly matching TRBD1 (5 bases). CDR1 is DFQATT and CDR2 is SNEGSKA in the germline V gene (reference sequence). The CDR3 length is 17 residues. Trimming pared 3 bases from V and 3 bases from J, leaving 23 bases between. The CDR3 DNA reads TGCAGTGCTAGGGGCCCTATCTACTTGAAAGGGGACACTGAAGCTTTCTTT. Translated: CSARGPIYLKGDTEAFF.

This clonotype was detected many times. The CDR3 is CASLNRATEAFF. CDR3 bases: TGTGCCAGCCTAAACAGGGCCACTGAAGCTTTCTTT. This sequence joins TRBV7-6 and TRBJ1-1; D is possibly TRBD1 (6 bases). The germline V gene encodes CDR1 SGHVS and CDR2 FNYEAQ. The length of the CDR3 is 12 residues. V lost 8 bases to trimming and J lost 4 bases, with 11 bases between them.

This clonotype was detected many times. CDR3 region: CASSQSGTEAFF. The DNA of the CDR3 is TGTGCCAGCAGCCAGAGTGGGACTGAAGCTTTCTTT. This chain connects TRBV6-2 or TRBV6-3 to TRBJ1-1; D remains unclear. Germline V CDR1 and CDR2: MNHEY, SVGEGT. This CDR3 contains 12 residues. The V end lost 6 bases, the J end lost 5 bases, and 10 bases lay between the germline ends.